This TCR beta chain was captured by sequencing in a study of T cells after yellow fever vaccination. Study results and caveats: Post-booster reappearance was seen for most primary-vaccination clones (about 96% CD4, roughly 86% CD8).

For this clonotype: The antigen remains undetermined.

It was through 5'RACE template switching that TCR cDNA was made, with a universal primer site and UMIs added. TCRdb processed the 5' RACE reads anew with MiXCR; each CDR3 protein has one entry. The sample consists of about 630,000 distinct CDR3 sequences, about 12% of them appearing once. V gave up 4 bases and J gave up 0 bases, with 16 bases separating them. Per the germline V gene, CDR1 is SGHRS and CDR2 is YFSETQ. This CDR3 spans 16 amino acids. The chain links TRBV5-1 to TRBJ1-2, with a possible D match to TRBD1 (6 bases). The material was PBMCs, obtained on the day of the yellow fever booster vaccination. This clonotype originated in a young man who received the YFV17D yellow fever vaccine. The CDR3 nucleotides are TGCGCCAGCAGCCCGGGACACGCATCGGCTAACTATGGCTACACCTTC. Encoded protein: CASSPGHASANYGYTF.